Below, 9 T cell receptor beta chains from the same sample are listed, as sequenced in a study of low-dose radiotherapy and immunotherapy resistance in tumors. This sample's time point: before trial treatment. Priming of first-strand cDNA relied on TRAV- and TRBV-specific primers (covering alpha and beta chains). TCR amplification ran 15 to 20 PCR cycles using constant-region and V-primer adapter primers. TCRdb used MiXCR to reprocess the reads, holding one entry per CDR3 protein. The data show more than 50,000 distinct CDR3 sequences, 20% to 25% seen once. The sample in question was PBMCs, obtained before treatment. Every receptor here comes from a male donor with prostate cancer.

In this sample, this clonotype turned up many times. This rearrangement joins TRBV11-2 to TRBJ1-5; D remains unclear. The CDR3 loop spans 13 amino acids. The V gene's germline CDR1 is SGHAT and CDR2 FQNNGV. With 2 bases removed from V and 1 base from J, the gap between germline ends came to 3 bases. The CDR3 nucleotides are TGTGCCAGCAGCTTAAACAGCAATCAGCCCCAGCATTTT. Its protein product is CASSLNSNQPQHF.

The chain uses TRBV12-3 or TRBV12-4 and TRBJ1-4; 8 bases are shared with TRBD1. J lost 7 bases, V lost 6 bases, and 7 bases had no gene match. The CDR3 is made up of 14 amino acids. This chain's CDR3 is CASSQTGGGEKLFF. The CDR3 DNA reads TGTGCCAGCAGCCAAACAGGGGGTGGTGAAAAACTGTTTTTT.

V and J are TRBV27 and TRBJ1-6; the D gene is possibly TRBD1 (6 bases). From germline, CDR1 is MNHEY and CDR2 SMNVEV (reference sequence). The CDR3 sequence is 17 residues long. V lost 5 bases and J lost 6, with 20 bases in between. The CDR3 nucleotides are TGTGCCAGCAGTAACCCGACAGGAGGTCTCACTAATTCACCCCTCCACTTT. Its translation is CASSNPTGGLTNSPLHF.

This clonotype was seen many times. The V and J genes are TRBV29-1 and TRBJ2-5, with D perhaps matching TRBD1 (5 bases). This CDR3 has 15 amino acids. With 0 bases removed from V and 2 bases from J, the gap between germline ends came to 13 bases. Germline V lookup: CDR1 SQVTM, CDR2 ANQGSEA. The CDR3 region is CSVEDRFDRQETQYF. As DNA, the CDR3 is TGCAGCGTTGAAGATAGATTTGACAGACAAGAGACCCAGTACTTC.

The chain employs TRBV5-5 and TRBJ1-1, with D perhaps matching TRBD1 (5 bases). The V gene lost 4 bases and the J gene lost 7 bases, with 20 bases spanning the gap. This CDR3 has 15 amino acids. Germline lookup yields CDR1 SGHKS and CDR2 YYEKEE (reference sequence). The CDR3 protein is CASSDAGGTLVEAFF. The CDR3 nucleotides read TGTGCCAGCAGCGATGCCGGGGGGACTCTGGTTGAAGCTTTCTTT.

Details on this clonotype: This probably arose from a read error, given a far larger clone one base away. The chain recombines TRBV3-1 with TRBJ2-7, with TRBD1 identical over 12 bases. The CDR3 is made up of 14 amino acids. The V gene's germline CDR1 is LGHDT and CDR2 YNNKEL (reference sequence). CDR3 in amino acids: CASSLAGTGGEQCF. The CDR3 bases are TGTGCCAGCAGTTTGGCCGGGACAGGGGGCGAGCAGTGCTTC.

This clonotype was observed many times. The rearrangement joins TRBV6-6 to TRBJ2-5, with TRBD2 matching over 11 bases. With 6 bases clipped from V and 1 base from J, the junction kept 7 bases outside the gene matches. Germline V gene sequence: CDR1 MNHNY, CDR2 SVGAGI (reference sequence). The CDR3 is 16 residues long. The CDR3 DNA is TGTGCCAGCAGCTACGGTAGCGGGGGGGGCCAAGAGACCCAGTACTTC. Its protein product is CASSYGSGGGQETQYF.

This chain links TRBV6-2 or TRBV6-3 with TRBJ2-5; D remains unclear. Trimming left V 5 bases short and J 4 bases short, with 11 bases between. The CDR3 is 13 residues long. Germline loops: CDR1 MNHEY, CDR2 SVGEGT. The CDR3 coding sequence is TGTGCCAGCAGTGAATCCTGGGGAGAGACCCAGTACTTC. Translating gives CASSESWGETQYF.

This clonotype was recorded at least ten times. The chain combines TRBV20-1 with TRBJ1-1, with TRBD1 identical over 7 bases. V shed 3 bases and J 2 bases; nucleotides not matched to a gene: 6. Germline-derived CDR1 and CDR2 are DFQATT and SNEGSKA (reference sequence). This CDR3 contains 14 residues. The CDR3 is CSASVQGYNTEAFF. The CDR3 bases are TGCAGTGCTAGCGTACAGGGGTATAACACTGAAGCTTTCTTT.